This T cell receptor beta chain was obtained from a study of cytomegalovirus exposure and HLA in healthy donors. The germline V gene encodes CDR1 SGHAT and CDR2 FQNNGV. The CDR3 extends over 18 amino acids. Trimming cost V 5 bases and J 2 bases; bases outside gene matches: 18. For this clone: What it recognizes is unknown.

The PCR made use of 60 Vbeta and 13 Jbeta primers. In the authors' methods: The count from a later analysis was 79 million or so unique TCR beta chains, around 11 million of them shared. The repertoire was sequenced with immunoSEQ multiplex PCR; TCRdb's copy has only in-frame clones and lacks some. V and J calls and clone size are given by that table; D and trimming were obtained from the DNA. The data contain about 180,000 clones, more than 70% of them singletons. Study-wide results and limits: In a later analysis, TCR beta V- and J-gene trimming was associated with a missense DCLRE1C variant. The study flagged around 150 TCR beta chains as cytomegalovirus-associated.

Sequencing was done on a sample of PBMCs. The clonotype comes from a boy aged 2-15 years in good health and CMV-seronegative. V usage is TRBV11-2 and J usage is TRBJ2-7; 7 nucleotides align to TRBD1. As DNA, the CDR3 is TGTGCCAGCAGCACACACGGGGACAGTGGGCTGGTTGCCTACGAGCAGTACTTC. Translating gives CASSTHGDSGLVAYEQYF. The full variable domain, its missing parts supplied by reference TRBV11-2 and TRBJ2-7, is EAGVAQSPRYKIIEKRQSVAFWCNPISGHATLYWYQQILGQGPKLLIQFQNNGVVDDSQLPKDRFSAERLKGVDSTLKIQPAKLEDSAVYLCASSTHGDSGLVAYEQYFGPGTRLTVT.